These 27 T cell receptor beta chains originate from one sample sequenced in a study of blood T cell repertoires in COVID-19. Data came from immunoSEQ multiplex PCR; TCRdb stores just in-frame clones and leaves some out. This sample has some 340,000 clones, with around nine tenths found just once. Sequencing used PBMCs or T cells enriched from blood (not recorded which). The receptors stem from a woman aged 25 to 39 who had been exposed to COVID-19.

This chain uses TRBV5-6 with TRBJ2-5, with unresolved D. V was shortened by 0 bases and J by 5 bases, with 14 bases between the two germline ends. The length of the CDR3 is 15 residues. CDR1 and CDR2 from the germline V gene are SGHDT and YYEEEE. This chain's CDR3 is CASSLDDNGKETQYF. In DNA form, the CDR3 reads TGTGCCAGCAGCTTGGATGACAATGGAAAGGAGACCCAGTACTTC.

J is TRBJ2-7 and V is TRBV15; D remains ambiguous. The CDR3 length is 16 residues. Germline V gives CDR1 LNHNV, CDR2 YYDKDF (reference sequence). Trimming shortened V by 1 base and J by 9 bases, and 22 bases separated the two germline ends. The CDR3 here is CATSRVESALTSGQYF. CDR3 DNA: TGTGCCACCAGCAGAGTTGAGTCGGCACTAACCTCCGGGCAGTACTTC.

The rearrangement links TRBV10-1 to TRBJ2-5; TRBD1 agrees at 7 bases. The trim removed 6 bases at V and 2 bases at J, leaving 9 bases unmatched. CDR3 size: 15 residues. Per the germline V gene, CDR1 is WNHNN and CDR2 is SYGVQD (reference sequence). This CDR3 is CASSPMDRTQETQYF. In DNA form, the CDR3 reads TGCGCCAGCAGCCCCATGGACAGGACACAAGAGACCCAGTACTTC.

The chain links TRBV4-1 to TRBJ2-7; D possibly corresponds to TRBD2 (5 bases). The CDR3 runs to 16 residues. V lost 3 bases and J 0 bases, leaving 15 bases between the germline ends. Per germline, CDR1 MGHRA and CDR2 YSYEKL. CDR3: CASSHAVSVGSYEQYF. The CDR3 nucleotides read TGCGCCAGCAGCCATGCTGTTAGCGTAGGCTCCTACGAGCAGTACTTC.

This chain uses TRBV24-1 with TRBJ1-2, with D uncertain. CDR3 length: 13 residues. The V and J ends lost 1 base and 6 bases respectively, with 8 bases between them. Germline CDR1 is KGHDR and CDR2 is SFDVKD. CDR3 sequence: CATSDFRGNGYTF. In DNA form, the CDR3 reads TGTGCCACCAGTGATTTTCGGGGAAATGGCTACACCTTC.

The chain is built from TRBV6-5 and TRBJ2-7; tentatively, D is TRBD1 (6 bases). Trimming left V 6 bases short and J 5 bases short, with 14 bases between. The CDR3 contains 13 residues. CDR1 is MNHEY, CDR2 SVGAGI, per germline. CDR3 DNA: TGTGCCAGCAGGTATCCCGGACAGAACGAGCAGTACTTC. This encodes CASRYPGQNEQYF.

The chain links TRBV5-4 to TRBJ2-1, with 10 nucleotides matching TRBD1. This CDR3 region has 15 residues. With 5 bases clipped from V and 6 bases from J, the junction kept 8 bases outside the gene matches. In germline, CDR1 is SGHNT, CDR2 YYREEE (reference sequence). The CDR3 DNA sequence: TGTGCCAGCAGTACGACCGGGACAGGGGTCAATGAGCAGTTCTTC. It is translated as CASSTTGTGVNEQFF.

CDR3 region: CASSATGYSNQPQHF. The CDR3 DNA reads TGTGCCAGCAGCGCGACAGGTTATAGCAATCAGCCCCAGCATTTT. The chain uses TRBV9 and TRBJ1-5; possible D gene TRBD1, 6 bases. V was shortened by 3 bases and J by 0 bases, with 10 bases between the two germline ends. Germline V CDR1 and CDR2: SGDLS, YYNGEE. CDR3 size: 15 residues.

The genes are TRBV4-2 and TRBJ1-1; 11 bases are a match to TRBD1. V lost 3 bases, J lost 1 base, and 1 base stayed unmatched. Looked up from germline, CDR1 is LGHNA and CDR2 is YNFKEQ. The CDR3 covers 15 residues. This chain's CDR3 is CASSQGQGGNTEAFF. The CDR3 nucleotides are TGTGCCAGCAGCCAGGGACAGGGGGGGAACACTGAAGCTTTCTTT.

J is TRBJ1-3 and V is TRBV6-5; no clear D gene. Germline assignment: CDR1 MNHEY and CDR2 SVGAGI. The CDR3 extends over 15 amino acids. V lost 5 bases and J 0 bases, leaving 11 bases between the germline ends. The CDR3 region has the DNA TGTGCCAGCAGTAACGGGGAGACCTCTGGAAACACCATATATTTT. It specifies CASSNGETSGNTIYF.

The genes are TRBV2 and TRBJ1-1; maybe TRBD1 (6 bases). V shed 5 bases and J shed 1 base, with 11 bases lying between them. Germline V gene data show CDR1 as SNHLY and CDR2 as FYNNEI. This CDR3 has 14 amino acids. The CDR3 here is CASSYSTGNTEAFF. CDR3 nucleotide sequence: TGTGCCAGCAGTTATTCGACAGGGAACACTGAAGCTTTCTTT.

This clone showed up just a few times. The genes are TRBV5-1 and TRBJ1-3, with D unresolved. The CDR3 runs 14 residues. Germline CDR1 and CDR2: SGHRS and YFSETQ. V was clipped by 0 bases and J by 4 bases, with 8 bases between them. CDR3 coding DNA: TGCGCCAGCAGCTTGGGTCCCCAGGGAAACACCATATATTTT. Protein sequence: CASSLGPQGNTIYF.

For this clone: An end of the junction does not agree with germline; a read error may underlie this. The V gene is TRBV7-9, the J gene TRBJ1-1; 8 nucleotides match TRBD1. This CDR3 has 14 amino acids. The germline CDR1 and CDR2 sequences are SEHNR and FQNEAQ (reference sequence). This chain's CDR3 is CASSAIPGQGNETF. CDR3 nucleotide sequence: TGTGCCAGCAGTGCGATCCCCGGACAGGGCAACGAAACGTTT.

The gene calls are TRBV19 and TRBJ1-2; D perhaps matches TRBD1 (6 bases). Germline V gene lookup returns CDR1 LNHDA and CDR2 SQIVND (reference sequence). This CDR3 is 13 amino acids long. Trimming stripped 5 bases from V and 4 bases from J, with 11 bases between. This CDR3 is CASSPGDGYGYTF. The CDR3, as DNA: TGTGCCAGTAGTCCAGGGGATGGCTATGGCTACACCTTC.

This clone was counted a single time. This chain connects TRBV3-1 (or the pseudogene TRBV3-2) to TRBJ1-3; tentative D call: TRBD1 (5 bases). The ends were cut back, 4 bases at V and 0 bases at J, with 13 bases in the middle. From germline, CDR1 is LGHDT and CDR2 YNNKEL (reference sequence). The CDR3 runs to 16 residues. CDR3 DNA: TGTGCCAGCAGCCCGACAGTAATCAGCTCTGGAAACACCATATATTTT. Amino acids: CASSPTVISSGNTIYF.

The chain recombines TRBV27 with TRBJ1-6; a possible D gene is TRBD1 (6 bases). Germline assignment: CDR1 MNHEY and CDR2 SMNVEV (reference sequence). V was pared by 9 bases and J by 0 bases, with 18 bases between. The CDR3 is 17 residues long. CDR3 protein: CASSPGAYYSYNSPLHF. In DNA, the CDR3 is TGTGCCAGTTCGCCAGGGGCCTACTACTCCTATAATTCACCCCTCCACTTT.

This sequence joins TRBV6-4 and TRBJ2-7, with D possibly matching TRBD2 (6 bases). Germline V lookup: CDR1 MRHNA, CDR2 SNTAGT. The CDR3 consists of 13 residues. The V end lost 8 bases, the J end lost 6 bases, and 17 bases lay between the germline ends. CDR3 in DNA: TGTGCCAGCTTTGCGACTAGTGAGACCGAGCAGTACTTC. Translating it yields CASFATSETEQYF.

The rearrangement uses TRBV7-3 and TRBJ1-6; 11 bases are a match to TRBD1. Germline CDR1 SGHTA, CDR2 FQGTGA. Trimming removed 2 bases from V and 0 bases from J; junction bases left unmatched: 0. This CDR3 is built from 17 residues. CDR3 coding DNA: TGTGCCAGCAGCTTAGGGACAGGGGGCTCCTATAATTCACCCCTCCACTTT. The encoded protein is CASSLGTGGSYNSPLHF. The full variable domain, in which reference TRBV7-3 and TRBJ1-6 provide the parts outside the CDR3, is GAGVSQTPSNKVTEKGKYVELRCDPISGHTALYWYRQSLGQGPEFLIYFQGTGAADDSGLPNDRFFAVRPEGSVSTLKIQRTERGDSAVYLCASSLGTGGSYNSPLHFGNGTRLTVT.

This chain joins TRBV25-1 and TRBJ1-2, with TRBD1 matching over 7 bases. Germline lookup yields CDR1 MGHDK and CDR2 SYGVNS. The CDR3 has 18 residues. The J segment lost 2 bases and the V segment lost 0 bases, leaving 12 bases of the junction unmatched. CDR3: CASSEYDKALDRNYGYTF. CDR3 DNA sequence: TGTGCCAGCAGTGAATATGACAAAGCCCTGGACAGGAACTATGGCTACACCTTC.

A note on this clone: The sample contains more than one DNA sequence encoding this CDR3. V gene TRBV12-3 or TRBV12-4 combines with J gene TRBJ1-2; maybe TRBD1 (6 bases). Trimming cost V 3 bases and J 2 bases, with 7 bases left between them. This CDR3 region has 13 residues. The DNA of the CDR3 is TGTGCCAGCAGTTTCCAGGGGAACTATGGCTACACCTTC. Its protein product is CASSFQGNYGYTF.

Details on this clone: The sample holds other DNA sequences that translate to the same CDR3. The chain's CDR3 is CASSDRGNQPQHF. The CDR3 nucleotides are TGTGCCAGTAGTGACAGGGGCAATCAGCCCCAGCATTTT. The V and J genes are TRBV19 and TRBJ1-5, with 7 bases matching TRBD1. With V trimmed by 5 bases and J by 2 bases, 0 bases remained unmatched. The CDR3 consists of 13 residues. Germline CDR1 reads LNHDA; CDR2 reads SQIVND (reference sequence). The entire variable domain, with the rest obtained from reference TRBV19 and TRBJ1-5, is as follows: DGGITQSPKYLFRKEGQNVTLSCEQNLNHDAMYWYRQDPGQGLRLIYYSQIVNDFQKGDIAEGYSVSREKKESFPLTVTSAQKNPTAFYLCASSDRGNQPQHFGDGTRLSIL.

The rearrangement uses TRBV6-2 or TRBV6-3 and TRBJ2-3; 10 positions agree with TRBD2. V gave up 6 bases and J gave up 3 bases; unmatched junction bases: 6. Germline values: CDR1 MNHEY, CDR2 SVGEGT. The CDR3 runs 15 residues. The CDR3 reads CASRPSGGRTDTQYF. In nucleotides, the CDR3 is TGTGCCAGCAGGCCTAGCGGGGGAAGGACAGATACGCAGTATTTT.

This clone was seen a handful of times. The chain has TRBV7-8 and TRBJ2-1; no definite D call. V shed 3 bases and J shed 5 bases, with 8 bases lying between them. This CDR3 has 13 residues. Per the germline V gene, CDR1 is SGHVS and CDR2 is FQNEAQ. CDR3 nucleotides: TGTGCCAGCAGCTTGTACAAGAACAATGAGCAGTTCTTC. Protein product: CASSLYKNNEQFF.

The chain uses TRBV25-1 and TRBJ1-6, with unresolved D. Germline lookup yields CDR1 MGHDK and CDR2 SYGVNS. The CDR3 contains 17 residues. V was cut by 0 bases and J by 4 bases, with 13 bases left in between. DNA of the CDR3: TGTGCCAGCAGTGAATACGGGGTAGGCCGTTATAATTCACCCCTCCACTTT. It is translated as CASSEYGVGRYNSPLHF. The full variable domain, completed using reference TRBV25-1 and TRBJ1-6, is EADIYQTPRYLVIGTGKKITLECSQTMGHDKMYWYQQDPGMELHLIHYSYGVNSTEKGDLSSESTVSRIRTEHFPLTLESARPSHTSQYLCASSEYGVGRYNSPLHFGNGTRLTVT.

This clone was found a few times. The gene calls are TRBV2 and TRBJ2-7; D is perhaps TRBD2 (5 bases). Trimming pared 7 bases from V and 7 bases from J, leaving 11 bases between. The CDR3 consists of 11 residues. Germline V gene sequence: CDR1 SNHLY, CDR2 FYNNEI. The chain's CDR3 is CASTYGVEQYF. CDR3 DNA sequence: TGTGCCAGCACTTACGGGGTAGAGCAGTACTTC.

The CDR3 DNA follows: TGTGCCAGCAGCTTAGGTCCCGCTAGACGGAGCATTACTTATGGCTACACCTTC. Its protein is CASSLGPARRSITYGYTF. The chain uses TRBV7-9 and TRBJ1-2, with D hard to call. V was shortened by 1 base and J by 5 bases, with 23 bases between the two germline ends. Germline V gives CDR1 SEHNR, CDR2 FQNEAQ (reference sequence). This CDR3 is built from 18 residues.

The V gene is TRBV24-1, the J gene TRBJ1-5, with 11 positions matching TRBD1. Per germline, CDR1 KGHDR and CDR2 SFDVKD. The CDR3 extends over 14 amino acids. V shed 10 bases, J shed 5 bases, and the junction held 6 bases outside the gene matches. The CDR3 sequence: CATARTGGDQPQHF. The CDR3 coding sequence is TGTGCCACGGCCAGGACAGGGGGCGATCAGCCCCAGCATTTT.